The 24 T cell receptor beta chains below come from one sample, sequenced in a study of regulatory T cells in long-lasting Graves disease. Arm-PCR of CDR3 regions with iRepertoire HTBI primers generated TCR beta libraries. TCRdb analysed the multiplex PCR reads with MiXCR anew, one entry per CDR3 protein. Counted here are 680,000 or so distinct CDR3 sequences, 15% to 20% occurring once; the ten biggest clones make up under 20%. Specified time point: newly diagnosed GD, antithyroid drugs for less than 3 months. Extracted PBMC RNA gave rise to the TCR library. The same data also contributed to another study, on T cells in Graves' hyperthyroidism and ophthalmopathy.

The specimen was peripheral blood mononuclear cells (PBMCs), collected at new diagnosis, from a patient treated with antithyroid drugs. These receptors came from a woman aged 25-40 years with Graves disease.

This clonotype was picked up many times. This chain uses TRBV28 with TRBJ2-7, with 7 positions matching TRBD2. The CDR3 is 15 residues long. V lost 7 bases, J lost 4 bases, and 13 bases stayed unmatched. CDR1 and CDR2 (germline): MDHEN, SYDVKM. The CDR3 DNA is TGTGCCAGCAAACCTCCAGCGGGATGGGGGTACGAGCAGTACTTC. Its translation: CASKPPAGWGYEQYF.

This clonotype was observed many times. The CDR3 reads CASSSVAGLLFTDTQYF. The CDR3 nucleotides read TGTGCCAGCAGTTCAGTAGCGGGACTCCTCTTTACGGATACGCAGTATTTT. This chain uses TRBV28 with TRBJ2-3; TRBD2 agrees at 8 bases. V was clipped by 4 bases and J by 6 bases; unmatched bases: 15. The germline V gene encodes CDR1 MDHEN and CDR2 SYDVKM. This CDR3 is built from 17 residues.

In this sample, this clonotype turned up many times. The chain employs TRBV7-3 and TRBJ1-1, with 7 nucleotides matching TRBD1. Germline CDR1 SGHTA, CDR2 FQGTGA. The CDR3 spans 14 residues. After removal of 5 bases from V and 5 bases from J, the junction contained 8 bases not matched to a gene. CDR3 coding DNA: TGTGCCAGCAGCCAATTACAGGGGACAACTGAAGCTTTCTTT. It specifies CASSQLQGTTEAFF.

As for this clonotype: This may come from a read error, since a much larger clone is one base off. This chain links TRBV20-1 with TRBJ2-3; tentative D call: TRBD2 (6 bases). This CDR3 is built from 13 residues. Germline V CDR1 and CDR2: DFQATT, SNEGSKA (reference sequence). The CDR3 protein is CGAPGLLTDTQYF. CDR3 nucleotide sequence: TGCGGTGCCCCGGGACTCCTCACAGATACGCAGTATTTT.

This clonotype was detected a few times. V is TRBV19 and J is TRBJ1-5; D call uncertain. From germline, CDR1 is LNHDA and CDR2 SQIVND (reference sequence). V lost 6 bases, J lost 4 bases, and 7 bases lay in between. The CDR3 consists of 12 residues. The CDR3 spells CASSHQNQPQHF. CDR3 DNA: TGTGCCAGTAGCCATCAAAATCAGCCCCAGCATTTT. The full variable domain, its missing parts supplied by reference TRBV19 and TRBJ1-5, is DGGITQSPKYLFRKEGQNVTLSCEQNLNHDAMYWYRQDPGQGLRLIYYSQIVNDFQKGDIAEGYSVSREKKESFPLTVTSAQKNPTAFYLCASSHQNQPQHFGDGTRLSIL.

This clonotype has at least ten counts. The J gene is TRBJ2-3, the V gene TRBV12-3 or TRBV12-4, with 9 bases lining up with TRBD2. This CDR3 spans 18 amino acids. V shed 5 bases, J shed 2 bases, and the junction held 14 bases outside the gene matches. The CDR3 DNA reads TGTGCCAGCAGTCGCAATGGAATAGCGGGAGACCTCACAGATACGCAGTATTTT. Amino acids: CASSRNGIAGDLTDTQYF.

This clonotype was found a few times. The V gene is TRBV28, the J gene TRBJ1-5; 7 bases align to TRBD1. The CDR3 has 15 residues. Trimming at V came to 6 bases and at J to 0 bases, leaving 5 bases not matched to a gene. Germline V gene data show CDR1 as MDHEN and CDR2 as SYDVKM. The CDR3 spells CASRGTDISNQPQHF. The DNA of the CDR3 is TGTGCCAGCAGGGGGACAGACATTAGCAATCAGCCCCAGCATTTT.

The genes are TRBV7-3 and TRBJ2-1; D is unresolved. Trimming removed 4 bases at V and 0 bases at J, with 16 bases between. The CDR3 has 17 amino acids. Germline V gene lookup returns CDR1 SGHTA and CDR2 FQGTGA. The CDR3 coding sequence is TGTGCCAGCAGCTACCGACCCACCCCAGGCTCCTACAATGAGCAGTTCTTC. This sequence encodes CASSYRPTPGSYNEQFF.

This clonotype came up many times. V is TRBV7-9 and J is TRBJ2-5; either TRBD1 or TRBD2 may fit D (6 bases each). CDR1 SEHNR and CDR2 FQNEAQ come from the germline V gene (reference sequence). CDR3 size: 15 residues. Trimming cost V 6 bases and J 2 bases, with 16 bases left between them. The CDR3 DNA reads as TGTGCCAGCAGGCATCCGCTAGGGGGGCAAGAGACCCAGTACTTC. Amino acids: CASRHPLGGQETQYF.

In nucleotides, the CDR3 is TGCAGCGTTGTGGGGGGTAAAGGCACAGATACGCAGTATTTT. As protein: CSVVGGKGTDTQYF. This chain connects TRBV29-1 to TRBJ2-3; possible D gene TRBD2, 6 bases. This CDR3 has 14 residues. The V end was cut by 4 bases, the J end by 1 base, with 12 bases between. CDR1 is SQVTM, CDR2 ANQGSEA, per germline.

This clonotype was seen only a few times. The gene calls are TRBV30 and TRBJ2-1, with TRBD2 matching over 9 bases. The CDR3 sequence is 14 residues long. Unmatched junction bases numbered 5, after V lost 2 bases and J lost 6 bases. Germline assignment: CDR1 GTSNPN and CDR2 SVGIG (reference sequence). This chain's CDR3 is CAWSKGLAGNEQFF. For the CDR3, the DNA is TGTGCCTGGAGTAAGGGACTAGCCGGCAATGAGCAGTTCTTC.

The sample holds many counts of this clonotype. V is TRBV27 and J is TRBJ2-7, with D possibly being TRBD1 or TRBD2 (5 bases each). This CDR3 is 15 amino acids long. Per the germline V gene, CDR1 is MNHEY and CDR2 is SMNVEV (reference sequence). V lost 0 bases, J lost 2 bases, and 11 bases lay in between. CDR3 DNA: TGTGCCAGCAGTTTATCCGGGACGGGTCCCTACGAGCAGTACTTC. Protein sequence: CASSLSGTGPYEQYF.

This clonotype was detected many times. This rearrangement joins TRBV29-1 to TRBJ2-1, with 7 bases fitting TRBD1. CDR1 is SQVTM and CDR2 is ANQGSEA in the germline V gene. This CDR3 comprises 16 residues. V shed 7 bases, J shed 1 base, and the junction held 13 bases outside the gene matches. The CDR3 sequence: CSALAPTGYSYNEQFF. The DNA of the CDR3 is TGCAGCGCTTTGGCCCCGACAGGGTATTCCTACAATGAGCAGTTCTTC.

A remark on this clonotype: The junction shows a germline mismatch at one end, possibly a read error. The chain uses TRBV3-1 and TRBJ2-3; a possible D gene is TRBD1 (5 bases). Looked up from germline, CDR1 is LGHDT and CDR2 is YNNKEL (reference sequence). The CDR3 sequence is 14 residues long. CDR3 DNA sequence: TGTGCCAGCAGCCAAGTCCAGGGCAGAGAGACCCATTACTTC. It codes for CASSQVQGRETHYF.

The chain uses TRBV4-1 and TRBJ1-4; TRBD1 matches 8 bases. This CDR3 spans 16 amino acids. Germline lookup yields CDR1 MGHRA and CDR2 YSYEKL. V lost 1 base and J lost 8; bases outside the gene matches: 9. CDR3 region: CASSQVPGQVYEKLFF. For the CDR3, the DNA is TGCGCCAGCAGCCAAGTCCCGGGACAGGTTTACGAAAAACTGTTTTTT.

This clonotype was recorded at least ten times. The chain couples TRBV28 to TRBJ2-7, with TRBD1 matching over 9 bases. Germline V gives CDR1 MDHEN, CDR2 SYDVKM. This CDR3 comprises 14 residues. The V and J ends lost 5 bases and 5 bases, in that order; junction bases with no gene match: 7. This chain's CDR3 is CASSDTGTGNEQYF. CDR3 bases: TGTGCCAGCAGTGATACCGGGACAGGGAACGAGCAGTACTTC.

A note on this clonotype: This may arise from a read error, as a much more abundant clone is one base away. The chain is built from TRBV2 and TRBJ1-6; D is perhaps TRBD1 (5 bases). Germline V gives CDR1 SNHLY, CDR2 FYNNEI. The CDR3 has 15 amino acids. The CDR3: CATSRRDLNNPPLHF. In DNA form, the CDR3 reads TGTGCCACCTCACGACGGGACCTAAATAATCCACCCCTCCACTTT.

The chain has TRBV30 and TRBJ2-3; D not certain. There are 14 residues in the CDR3. V was cut by 0 bases and J by 0 bases, with 7 bases left in between. The germline V gene encodes CDR1 GTSNPN and CDR2 SVGIG (reference sequence). Written as DNA, the CDR3 is TGTGCCTGGAGTGTAAGCGAGAGCACAGATACGCAGTATTTT. It translates to CAWSVSESTDTQYF.

The rearrangement links TRBV6-2 or TRBV6-3 to TRBJ2-1; TRBD1 agrees at 7 bases. CDR3 length: 14 amino acids. With 5 bases clipped from V and 6 bases from J, the junction kept 7 bases outside the gene matches. CDR1 MNHEY and CDR2 SVGEGT come from the germline V gene. CDR3: CASSGYRGSNEQFF. The CDR3 nucleotides read TGTGCCAGCAGTGGCTACAGGGGTAGCAATGAGCAGTTCTTC.

This clonotype has ten or more counts. The chain combines TRBV12-3 or TRBV12-4 with TRBJ1-2, with a possible D match to TRBD1 (5 bases). V lost 0 bases to trimming and J lost 7 bases, with 6 bases between them. The CDR3 extends over 12 amino acids. This CDR3 is CASSLAQGGYTF. CDR3 nucleotide sequence: TGTGCCAGCAGTTTAGCGCAGGGTGGCTACACCTTC.

Concerning this clonotype itself: The final CDR3 position lacks the conserved phenylalanine or tryptophan, pointing to a likely read error. This chain uses TRBV28 with TRBJ2-3; D is unresolved. Looked up from germline, CDR1 is MDHEN and CDR2 is SYDVKM. Trimming stripped 3 bases from V and 3 bases from J, with 4 bases between. The CDR3 extends over 12 amino acids. The CDR3 DNA follows: TGTGCCAGCAGTTTGCTAACAGATACGCAGTATTCT. It codes for CASSLLTDTQYS.

The chain links TRBV7-2 to TRBJ2-3; no clear D gene. The ends were cut back, 5 bases at V and 6 bases at J, with 18 bases in the middle. Germline CDR1 reads SGHTA; CDR2 reads FQGNSA. This CDR3 has 15 amino acids. CDR3: CASSPRSGLRDTQYF. As DNA, the CDR3 is TGTGCCAGCAGCCCCCGGAGTGGGCTTCGGGATACGCAGTATTTT.

This clonotype was recorded a few times. The chain couples TRBV5-6 to TRBJ2-5; possible D gene TRBD1, 6 bases. This CDR3 region has 14 residues. Germline CDR1 is SGHDT and CDR2 is YYEEEE. Trimming took off 3 bases at V and 2 bases at J, with 11 bases between the two ends. The CDR3 DNA follows: TGTGCCAGCAGCTCCGGACAGTTTCAAGAGACCCAGTACTTC. This sequence encodes CASSSGQFQETQYF.

This clonotype was seen a few times. The chain employs TRBV5-1 and TRBJ2-7; a weak D match, TRBD2 (5 bases). This CDR3 contains 16 residues. The germline V gene has CDR1 SGHRS and CDR2 YFSETQ. V gave up 0 bases and J gave up 2 bases, with 15 bases separating them. This CDR3 reads CASSLAVPSGAYEQYF. The DNA for the CDR3 is TGCGCCAGCAGCTTGGCGGTCCCCAGCGGAGCCTACGAGCAGTACTTC.